This T cell receptor (beta chain) was captured by sequencing in a study of PD-L1 blockade in urothelial cancer. Whole-study context: Atezolizumab 1,200 mg was given intravenously every 3 weeks, starting 2014.

CDR3 length: 15 amino acids. CDR1 MDHEN and CDR2 SYDVKM come from the germline V gene. V was pared by 3 bases and J by 0 bases, with 2 bases of the junction left unmatched. Some clones are missing from TCRdb's copy, which holds only in-frame ones; the method was immunoSEQ multiplex PCR. The top ten clones hold roughly 1.4% of a sample with approximately 50,000 clones, about 80% of them seen once. Sample time point: pretreatment peripheral blood. The specimen was PBMCs, collected around atezolizumab (anti-PD-L1) treatment. The genes are TRBV28 and TRBJ2-7; 10 nucleotides agree with TRBD2. The TCR originated in a man aged 50-59 years with urothelial cancer. Here the CDR3 reads CASSLASGSSYEQYF. The CDR3 DNA reads TGTGCCAGCAGTTTGGCTAGCGGGAGCTCCTACGAGCAGTACTTC.